This entry is about one T cell receptor (beta chain). CDR1 and CDR2 (germline): SGHTA, FQGNSA. The CDR3 totals 15 residues. Deletions cut 1 base from V and 0 bases from J, with 7 bases between. This sample was included in a study of graft-versus-host responses after intestinal transplantation. Produced via immunoSEQ multiplex PCR; TCRdb's table is partial and in-frame only. The data hold about 19,000 clones, with approximately 80% observed a single time. This sequence joins TRBV7-2 and TRBJ1-3, with D possibly being TRBD1 (5 bases). The sample here was PBMCs, taken 14 days after transplant. The TCR was taken from a human patient who received an intestinal transplant, so some T cells may come from the graft donor. The DNA for the CDR3 is TGTGCCAGCAGCTTAGAGGGGTTCTCTGGAAACACCATATATTTT. It specifies CASSLEGFSGNTIYF.